This T cell receptor (beta chain) was sequenced for a study of human T cells and chemical hapten exposure. The wider study: 2% DPC was applied to approximately 2 cm by approximately 2 cm of upper inner arm skin for sensitization. Diphenylcyclopropenone doses were given weekly to the scalps of patients across the roughly 23-week study.

Time point defined: patch test 2, 6 weeks after DPC sensitization. Treatment indicated: therapeutic diphenylcyclopropenone sensitization with weekly scalp DPC. Patch tests were applied only after blood draws. Germline assignment: CDR1 DFQATT and CDR2 SNEGSKA (reference sequence). The V end was cut by 0 bases, the J end by 0 bases, with 9 bases between. The CDR3 has 14 residues. Per the original methods: TCRs per sample had a median of around 98,000 and ranged from about 23,224 to 700,000. TCRdb passed the RACE reads through MiXCR, listing each CDR3 protein once. Here the V and J calls rest on TCRdb's processing, not on the authors' analysis. The sample records a few hundred thousand distinct CDR3 sequences, roughly 6% being singletons. A single count supports this clonotype.

This receptor was taken from a woman aged 18-35 years with alopecia areata. Some clones in this sample may be carry-over from other donors' samples. V usage is TRBV20-1 and J usage is TRBJ2-7; D gene unclear. The sample was whole blood, taken in connection with sensitization to the hapten diphenylcyclopropenone (DPC). The CDR3 DNA follows: TGCAGTGCTAGAGAGTCATCTAACTCCTACGAGCAGTACTTC. Residues: CSARESSNSYEQYF.